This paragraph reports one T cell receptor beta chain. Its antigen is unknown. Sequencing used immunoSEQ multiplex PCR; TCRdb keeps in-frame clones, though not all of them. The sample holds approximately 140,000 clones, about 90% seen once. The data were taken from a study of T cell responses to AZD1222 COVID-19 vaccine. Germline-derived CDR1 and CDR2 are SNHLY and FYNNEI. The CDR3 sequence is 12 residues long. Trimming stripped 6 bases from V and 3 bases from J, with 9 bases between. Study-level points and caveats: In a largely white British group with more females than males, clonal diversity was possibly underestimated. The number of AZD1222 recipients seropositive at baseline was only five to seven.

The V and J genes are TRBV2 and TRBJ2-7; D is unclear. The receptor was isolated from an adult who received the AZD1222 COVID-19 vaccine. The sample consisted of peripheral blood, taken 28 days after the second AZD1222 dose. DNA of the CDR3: TGTGCCAGCAGGGATGACGTCTACGAGCAGTACTTC. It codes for CASRDDVYEQYF.